These 28 T cell receptor beta chains were sequenced from one sample in a study of CD8+ T cells in alopecia areata. Extracted RNA was reverse transcribed into cDNA, the sequencing template. The repertoire was sequenced with immunoSEQ multiplex PCR; TCRdb's copy has only in-frame clones and lacks some. The table includes 200,000 to 250,000 clones, roughly 57% detected once. The sample was CD4+ T cells sorted from blood, taken at week 0. The receptors here all came from a human donor with alopecia areata.

This chain joins TRBV28 and TRBJ2-7; D ambiguous. Trimming took 1 base from V and 3 from J, leaving 7 bases between them. This CDR3 contains 13 residues. Per the germline V gene, CDR1 is MDHEN and CDR2 is SYDVKM. In DNA, the CDR3 is TGTGCCAGCAGTTTATCTCCCTACTACGAGCAGTACTTC. Translation: CASSLSPYYEQYF. Filled out from reference TRBV28 and TRBJ2-7, the complete variable domain reads DVKVTQSSRYLVKRTGEKVFLECVQDMDHENMFWYRQDPGLGLRLIYFSYDVKMKEKGDIPEGYSVSREKKERFSLILESASTNQTSMYLCASSLSPYYEQYFGPGTRLTVT.

The chain uses TRBV6-1 and TRBJ2-1; D is unclear. This CDR3 comprises 11 residues. The V gene lost 7 bases and the J gene lost 7 bases, with 8 bases spanning the gap. Germline V lookup: CDR1 MNHNS, CDR2 SASEGT. This CDR3 is CASTGRNEQFF. CDR3 DNA: TGTGCCAGCACTGGCAGGAATGAGCAGTTCTTC.

This chain joins TRBV4-2 and TRBJ2-3; 10 bases map to TRBD2. V shed 4 bases, J shed 2 bases, and the junction held 3 bases outside the gene matches. This CDR3 has 15 residues. CDR1 and CDR2 from the germline V gene are LGHNA and YNFKEQ. This CDR3 is CASSRSGRTTDTQYF. The CDR3 coding sequence is TGTGCCAGCAGCCGTAGCGGGAGGACCACAGATACGCAGTATTTT.

Points on this clone: The same CDR3 can be traced to other DNA sequences in this sample. The chain combines TRBV5-1 with TRBJ2-2; D unresolved. CDR1 SGHRS and CDR2 YFSETQ come from the germline V gene. The CDR3 totals 11 residues. Trimming removed 4 bases at V and 5 bases at J, with 3 bases between. CDR3 in DNA: TGCGCCAGCAGCCGTACCGGGGAGCTGTTTTTT. Translation: CASSRTGELFF.

This clone was observed a few times. V gene TRBV18 combines with J gene TRBJ1-3; 7 bases agree with TRBD1. Germline V gene data show CDR1 as KGHSH and CDR2 as LQKENI. V lost 4 bases, J lost 0 bases, and 3 bases stayed unmatched. This CDR3 has 15 amino acids. The CDR3 coding sequence is TGTGCCAGCTCACGACGGACAGGCTCTGGAAACACCATATATTTT. Its translation is CASSRRTGSGNTIYF. The variable domain in full, with the rest retrieved from reference TRBV18 and TRBJ1-3, is NAGVMQNPRHLVRRRGQEARLRCSPMKGHSHVYWYRQLPEEGLKFMVYLQKENIIDESGMPKERFSAEFPKEGPSILRIQQVVRGDSAAYFCASSRRTGSGNTIYFGEGSWLTVV.

CDR3 nucleotide sequence: TGTGCCACCAGCAGAGATCCTAGTGGGTACAATGAGCAGTTCTTC. Amino acids: CATSRDPSGYNEQFF. This rearrangement joins TRBV15 to TRBJ2-1; D is ambiguous. Germline values: CDR1 LNHNV, CDR2 YYDKDF (reference sequence). This CDR3 comprises 15 residues. The V end was cut by 0 bases, the J end by 4 bases, with 10 bases between.

The chain uses TRBV7-2 and TRBJ2-3; D is undetermined. The CDR3 runs 15 residues. From germline, CDR1 is SGHTA and CDR2 FQGNSA. V gave up 1 base and J gave up 6 bases, with 14 bases separating them. CDR3 sequence: CASSLDKTPRDTQYF. Written as DNA, the CDR3 is TGTGCCAGCAGCTTAGATAAGACGCCACGCGATACGCAGTATTTT.

This clone was seen only a few times. The chain links TRBV7-9 to TRBJ2-7; TRBD1 matches 9 bases. CDR1 and CDR2 from the germline V gene are SEHNR and FQNEAQ (reference sequence). With V trimmed by 5 bases and J by 2 bases, 4 bases remained unmatched. The CDR3 has 14 residues. CDR3 region: CASSRTGGTYEQYF. DNA for the CDR3: TGTGCCAGCAGCCGAACAGGGGGCACCTACGAGCAGTACTTC.

This clone has only one observation. The DNA of the CDR3 is TGTGCCAGCAGCGTAGATCAGGACCTTAATTCACCCCTCCACTTT. It encodes CASSVDQDLNSPLHF. The chain recombines TRBV9 with TRBJ1-6; D ambiguous. CDR3 length: 15 amino acids. V was shortened by 0 bases and J by 6 bases, with 10 bases between the two germline ends. Germline V gene lookup returns CDR1 SGDLS and CDR2 YYNGEE.

The chain couples TRBV4-2 to TRBJ2-1; D remains ambiguous. The germline V gene has CDR1 LGHNA and CDR2 YNFKEQ. Trimming pared 0 bases from V and 8 bases from J, leaving 11 bases between. The CDR3 runs to 14 residues. Written as DNA, the CDR3 is TGTGCCAGCAGCCAAGATAATTTGGCCGATGAGCAGTTCTTC. This translates into CASSQDNLADEQFF.

The chain employs TRBV5-1 and TRBJ2-3; D not resolved. Trimming cost V 0 bases and J 4 bases, with 6 bases left between them. Germline assignment: CDR1 SGHRS and CDR2 YFSETQ. The CDR3 loop spans 13 amino acids. The CDR3 DNA sequence: TGCGCCAGCAGCTTGGTAGGGTCAGATACGCAGTATTTT. It is translated as CASSLVGSDTQYF.

The rearrangement joins TRBV29-1 to TRBJ2-6, with D hard to call. Trimming left V 7 bases short and J 0 bases short, with 7 bases between. This CDR3 comprises 13 residues. Per germline, CDR1 SQVTM and CDR2 ANQGSEA. As DNA, the CDR3 is TGCAGCGCACAGAGCTCTGGGGCCAACGTCCTGACTTTC. As protein: CSAQSSGANVLTF. Combining the CDR3 with reference TRBV29-1 and TRBJ2-6 gives the whole variable domain SAVISQKPSRDICQRGTSLTIQCQVDSQVTMMFWYRQQPGQSLTLIATANQGSEATYESGFVIDKFPISRPNLTFSTLTVSNMSPEDSSIYLCSAQSSGANVLTFGAGSRLTVL.

Note on this clone: A read error is possible here, since a much larger clone lies one base away. In DNA form, the CDR3 reads TGTGCCAGCAGCTTTTACAGGGATGGCTACACCTTC. Its translation is CASSFYRDGYTF. The V and J genes are TRBV7-2 and TRBJ1-2; D perhaps matches TRBD1 (6 bases). Trimming removed 3 bases at V and 6 bases at J, with 8 bases between. The CDR3 loop spans 12 amino acids. Germline CDR1 reads SGHTA; CDR2 reads FQGNSA.

V is TRBV19 and J is TRBJ1-5; D is ambiguous. CDR3 length: 16 amino acids. V was shortened by 4 bases and J by 2 bases, with 15 bases between the two germline ends. The germline CDR1 and CDR2 sequences are LNHDA and SQIVND (reference sequence). The CDR3 region is CASSTQNLGGNQPQHF. CDR3 nucleotides: TGTGCCAGTAGTACTCAGAACTTGGGTGGCAATCAGCCCCAGCATTTT.

The chain combines TRBV9 with TRBJ2-6; the match to TRBD1 covers 8 bases. Germline CDR1 SGDLS, CDR2 YYNGEE. CDR3 size: 17 residues. V was pared by 4 bases and J by 0 bases, with 6 bases of the junction left unmatched. CDR3 amino acids: CASSRTGLSSGANVLTF. The CDR3 nucleotides read TGTGCCAGCAGCAGGACAGGGCTGAGCTCTGGGGCCAACGTCCTGACTTTC.

This clone showed up just a few times. In DNA form, the CDR3 reads TGCAGCGTCAGACAGGGAACCTACGAGCAGTACTTC. It is translated as CSVRQGTYEQYF. This chain links TRBV29-1 with TRBJ2-7; 7 nucleotides match TRBD1. The CDR3 spans 12 residues. J gave up 2 bases and V 6 bases, and 4 bases lay outside the gene matches. CDR1 is SQVTM, CDR2 ANQGSEA, per germline.

V usage is TRBV19 and J usage is TRBJ2-1; D may correspond to TRBD1 or TRBD2 (5 bases each). CDR1 and CDR2 (germline): LNHDA, SQIVND (reference sequence). The V end was cut by 5 bases, the J end by 5 bases, with 16 bases between. The CDR3 loop spans 15 amino acids. CDR3 sequence: CASSLLKGSHNEQFF. In nucleotides, the CDR3 is TGTGCCAGTAGTCTCTTAAAGGGGAGCCACAATGAGCAGTTCTTC.

The chain recombines TRBV4-1 with TRBJ2-7; 11 bases map to TRBD2. Germline-derived CDR1 and CDR2 are MGHRA and YSYEKL. The CDR3 has 16 amino acids. V gave up 3 bases and J gave up 4 bases; unmatched junction bases: 8. In DNA, the CDR3 is TGCGCCAGCAGCCAGGGTCCTAGCGGGAGGATTTACGAGCAGTACTTC. The encoded protein is CASSQGPSGRIYEQYF.

This clone has a handful of counts. The chain joins TRBV4-1 to TRBJ1-1, with 9 positions matching TRBD1. Germline trimming cut 3 bases from V and 1 base from J; bases unmatched to any gene: 6. Germline V gene lookup returns CDR1 MGHRA and CDR2 YSYEKL. CDR3 size: 16 residues. The CDR3 protein is CASSHGQGRTNTEAFF. The CDR3 DNA sequence: TGCGCCAGCAGCCACGGACAGGGGCGAACGAACACTGAAGCTTTCTTT.

This clone was detected only once. This chain links TRBV10-3 with TRBJ2-3, with TRBD2 as a possible D gene (5 bases). CDR3 length equals 15 residues. Germline CDR1 ENHRY, CDR2 SYGVKD. The V gene lost 6 bases and the J gene lost 9 bases, with 22 bases spanning the gap. The CDR3 spells CAISTNAEALGTQYF. The DNA for the CDR3 is TGTGCCATCAGCACTAATGCGGAGGCTCTGGGGACGCAGTATTTT.

This clone was observed a single time. The CDR3 DNA is TGTGCCAGCAGTCCTCAGACAGCTGCCCACGAGCAGTACTTC. Its protein product is CASSPQTAAHEQYF. The J gene is TRBJ2-7, the V gene TRBV6-5, with a tentative D call TRBD1 (5 bases). The CDR3 sequence is 14 residues long. V lost 5 bases and J 5 bases, leaving 16 bases between the germline ends. Germline CDR1 MNHEY, CDR2 SVGAGI.

The chain uses TRBV7-9 and TRBJ2-2, with 9 bases identical to TRBD1. V shed 1 base and J 7 bases; nucleotides not matched to a gene: 4. In germline, CDR1 is SEHNR, CDR2 FQNEAQ (reference sequence). This CDR3 comprises 15 residues. The CDR3, as DNA: TGTGCCAGCAGCTTAGACGGACAGGGGATCGGGGAGCTGTTTTTT. This codes for CASSLDGQGIGELFF.

The gene calls are TRBV7-6 and TRBJ1-2; no clear D. The CDR3 is 12 residues long. CDR1 and CDR2 from the germline V gene are SGHVS and FNYEAQ. With 1 base removed from V and 2 bases from J, the gap between germline ends came to 2 bases. The CDR3 DNA reads TGTGCCAGCAGCTTAGGGAACTATGGCTACACCTTC. This translates into CASSLGNYGYTF.

This clone was observed a handful of times. The V and J genes are TRBV7-9 and TRBJ1-5, with a possible D match to TRBD1 (5 bases). Trimming stripped 7 bases from V and 0 bases from J, with 13 bases between. The germline V gene encodes CDR1 SEHNR and CDR2 FQNEAQ (reference sequence). CDR3 length equals 15 residues. CDR3 amino acids: CASTPGATSNQPQHF. In DNA, the CDR3 is TGTGCCAGCACCCCCGGGGCAACTAGCAATCAGCCCCAGCATTTT.

The chain recombines TRBV30 with TRBJ2-3; no clear D. The CDR3 runs to 13 residues. Deletions cut 0 bases from V and 1 base from J, with 5 bases between. Germline CDR1 is GTSNPN and CDR2 is SVGIG (reference sequence). This chain's CDR3 is CAWSVRGTDTQYF. The CDR3 region has the DNA TGTGCCTGGAGTGTACGCGGCACAGATACGCAGTATTTT. Filled out from reference TRBV30 and TRBJ2-3, the complete variable domain reads SQTIHQWPATLVQPVGSPLSLECTVEGTSNPNLYWYRQAAGRGLQLLFYSVGIGQISSEVPQNLSASRPQDRQFILSSKKLLLSDSGFYLCAWSVRGTDTQYFGPGTRLTVL.

The rearrangement uses TRBV6-5 and TRBJ1-2; 8 positions match TRBD1. This CDR3 region has 15 residues. V lost 0 bases and J lost 7; bases outside the gene matches: 7. CDR1 is MNHEY, CDR2 SVGAGI, per germline. CDR3 coding DNA: TGTGCCAGCAGTTACTCCCCGGACAGGGAGGGTGGCTACACCTTC. This encodes CASSYSPDREGGYTF.

The rearrangement joins TRBV5-6 to TRBJ2-1; 7 bases are shared with TRBD2. With V trimmed by 1 base and J by 7 bases, 8 bases remained unmatched. The CDR3 is 15 residues long. Germline V gene data show CDR1 as SGHDT and CDR2 as YYEEEE. The CDR3 region is CASSLLSGNLNEQFF. The CDR3 DNA is TGTGCCAGCAGCTTGTTAAGCGGGAATCTAAATGAGCAGTTCTTC. Supplemented by reference TRBV5-6 and TRBJ2-1, the full variable domain reads DAGVTQSPTHLIKTRGQQVTLRCSPKSGHDTVSWYQQALGQGPQFIFQYYEEEERQRGNFPDRFSGHQFPNYSSELNVNALLLGDSALYLCASSLLSGNLNEQFFGPGTRLTVL.

This chain uses TRBV7-9 with TRBJ2-7, with 7 bases matching TRBD1. This CDR3 is 15 amino acids long. Germline V gene lookup returns CDR1 SEHNR and CDR2 FQNEAQ (reference sequence). The trim removed 0 bases at V and 4 bases at J, leaving 6 bases unmatched. The CDR3 region is CASSLARQGIYEQYF. CDR3 nucleotide sequence: TGTGCCAGCAGCTTAGCCAGACAGGGTATATACGAGCAGTACTTC.